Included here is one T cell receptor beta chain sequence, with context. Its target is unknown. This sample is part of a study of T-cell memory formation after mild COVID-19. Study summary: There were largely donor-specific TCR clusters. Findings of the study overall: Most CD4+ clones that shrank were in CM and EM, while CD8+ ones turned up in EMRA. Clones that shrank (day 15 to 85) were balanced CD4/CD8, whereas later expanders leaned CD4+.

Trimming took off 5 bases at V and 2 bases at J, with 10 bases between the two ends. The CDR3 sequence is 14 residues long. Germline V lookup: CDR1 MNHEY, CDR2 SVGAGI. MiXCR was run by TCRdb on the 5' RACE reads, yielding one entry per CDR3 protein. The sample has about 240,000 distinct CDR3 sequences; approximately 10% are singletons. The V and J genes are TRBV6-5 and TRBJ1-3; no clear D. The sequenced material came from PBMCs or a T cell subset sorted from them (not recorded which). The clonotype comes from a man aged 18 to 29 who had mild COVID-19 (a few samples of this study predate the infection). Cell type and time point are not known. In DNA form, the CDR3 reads TGTGCCAGCAGTCGTAGCTTAACTGGAAACACCATATATTTT. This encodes CASSRSLTGNTIYF.